The 20 T cell receptor beta chains below were found in one sample sequenced in a study of response to subunit inactivated influenza vaccine. TCRdb re-called the RT-PCR reads with MiXCR, one entry per CDR3 protein. The sample yields 150,000 to 200,000 distinct CDR3 sequences, around 12% seen once. Separately, the same data were catalogued under a study of T cells expressing NK-cell markers. That paper states: Scientists made TCR beta cDNA using 5'RACE template switching with UMIs.

The source material was CD8+ T cells sorted from PBMCs, sampled approximately 12 days after vaccination. The source is a man aged 50 to 59 who received an inactivated influenza vaccine.

The V and J genes are TRBV6-2 or TRBV6-3 and TRBJ2-7, with 9 bases matching TRBD1. The length of the CDR3 is 15 residues. V was clipped by 4 bases and J by 3 bases; unmatched bases: 7. Germline V gene sequence: CDR1 MNHEY, CDR2 SVGEGT. The CDR3 region is CASSSPGTGFYEQYF. In DNA form, the CDR3 reads TGTGCCAGCAGTTCCCCCGGGACAGGGTTCTACGAGCAGTACTTC.

The chain couples TRBV27 to TRBJ2-5; 12 bases fit TRBD2. V lost 8 bases, J lost 2 bases, and 6 bases stayed unmatched. Germline-derived CDR1 and CDR2 are MNHEY and SMNVEV (reference sequence). The CDR3 extends over 15 amino acids. In nucleotides, the CDR3 is TGTGCCAGCGGCGATGGGACTAGCGGGCAAGAGACCCAGTACTTC. Its translation is CASGDGTSGQETQYF.

This chain links TRBV30 with TRBJ2-1, with D unresolved. From germline, CDR1 is GTSNPN and CDR2 SVGIG (reference sequence). The CDR3 covers 15 residues. Trimming removed 0 bases at V and 0 bases at J, with 9 bases between. The CDR3 sequence: CAWSVDHSSYNEQFF. Written as DNA, the CDR3 is TGTGCCTGGAGTGTAGACCACAGCTCCTACAATGAGCAGTTCTTC.

The chain recombines TRBV7-2 with TRBJ1-2; D ambiguous. Germline-derived CDR1 and CDR2 are SGHTA and FQGNSA. V lost 10 bases, J lost 4 bases, and 22 bases lay in between. The CDR3 contains 15 residues. CDR3 in amino acids: CATTSSDGDFYGYTF. The CDR3 DNA reads TGTGCCACCACGTCCTCGGACGGCGATTTCTATGGCTACACCTTC.

J is TRBJ1-6 and V is TRBV30, with D hard to call. CDR1 and CDR2 from the germline V gene are GTSNPN and SVGIG (reference sequence). Trimming took 1 base from V and 8 from J, leaving 9 bases between them. This CDR3 spans 13 amino acids. CDR3 nucleotides: TGTGCCTGGAGTGGTGACTTGTATTCACCCCTCCACTTT. Amino acids: CAWSGDLYSPLHF.

CDR3 coding DNA: TGTGCCAGCAGAGACTCCATGAACACTGAAGCTTTCTTT. It codes for CASRDSMNTEAFF. V gene TRBV6-5 combines with J gene TRBJ1-1; no clear D. This CDR3 is built from 13 residues. CDR1 and CDR2 (germline): MNHEY, SVGAGI. V was cut by 6 bases and J by 0 bases, with 8 bases left in between.

The V gene is TRBV14, the J gene TRBJ2-1; D call uncertain. V was trimmed by 1 base and J by 4 bases, leaving 8 bases between them. CDR1 SGHDN and CDR2 FVKESK come from the germline V gene. CDR3 length: 14 residues. The CDR3 nucleotides are TGTGCCAGCAGCCAAGTAACAAATTACAATGAGCAGTTCTTC. This encodes CASSQVTNYNEQFF.

This clonotype has only a few counts. The chain has TRBV12-3 or TRBV12-4 and TRBJ2-5; TRBD1 agrees at 8 bases. CDR3 size: 14 residues. V lost 5 bases and J lost 4; bases outside the gene matches: 6. In DNA, the CDR3 is TGTGCCAGCAGTACCTTCAGGGGGCTAGAGACCCAGTACTTC. Residues: CASSTFRGLETQYF.

This clonotype was counted only a few times. The V and J genes are TRBV6-2 or TRBV6-3 and TRBJ2-3; TRBD2 matches at 11 bases. With V trimmed by 7 bases and J by 1 base, 4 bases remained unmatched. Germline V gene data show CDR1 as MNHEY and CDR2 as SVGEGT. The CDR3 is 15 amino acids. CDR3 DNA: TGTGCCAGCACCGAACTAGCGGGGGGCACAGATACGCAGTATTTT. It specifies CASTELAGGTDTQYF.

This clonotype has a count of ten or more. This rearrangement joins TRBV6-2 or TRBV6-3 to TRBJ2-7, with D perhaps TRBD1 (6 bases). This CDR3 comprises 17 residues. V was pared by 6 bases and J by 3 bases, with 24 bases between. Germline CDR1 MNHEY, CDR2 SVGEGT. The CDR3 loop reads CASSSRFRDKGHYEQYF. CDR3 bases: TGTGCCAGCAGCTCACGTTTCCGGGACAAGGGCCACTACGAGCAGTACTTC.

This chain connects TRBV15 to TRBJ1-4, with a possible D match to TRBD1 (5 bases). The V end lost 0 bases, the J end lost 7 bases, and 12 bases lay between the germline ends. Germline-derived CDR1 and CDR2 are LNHNV and YYDKDF (reference sequence). There are 15 residues in the CDR3. The CDR3 nucleotides are TGTGCCACCAGCAGAGACGGGGCCTTGGGTGAAAAACTGTTTTTT. Translated, it gives CATSRDGALGEKLFF.

This clonotype has just a few counts. J is TRBJ1-4 and V is TRBV27, with 7 bases lining up with TRBD1. V gave up 3 bases and J gave up 3 bases; unmatched junction bases: 10. The CDR3 spans 17 residues. Germline CDR1 is MNHEY and CDR2 is SMNVEV (reference sequence). The CDR3 nucleotides read TGTGCCAGCAGTTTCGGCAGGGGGATGTTCTCTAATGAAAAACTGTTTTTT. As protein: CASSFGRGMFSNEKLFF.

In its sample, this clonotype was seen once. Given a much more abundant clone one base away, this may be a read error. This rearrangement joins TRBV5-1 to TRBJ2-1, with TRBD2 as a possible D gene (6 bases). The CDR3 spans 14 residues. CDR1 is SGHRS, CDR2 YFSETQ, per germline. CDR3 in amino acids: CASSLGEAANEQLF. DNA for the CDR3: TGCGCCAGCAGCTTGGGGGAGGCGGCGAATGAGCAGCTCTTC.

The rearrangement links TRBV6-4 to TRBJ2-7, with TRBD1 identical over 12 bases. This CDR3 is built from 15 residues. With 5 bases clipped from V and 6 bases from J, the junction kept 8 bases outside the gene matches. Germline values: CDR1 MRHNA, CDR2 SNTAGT. For the CDR3, the DNA is TGTGCCAGCAGTCGGGACAGGGGGCGGCCGGGCGAGCAGTACTTC. Its translation: CASSRDRGRPGEQYF.

This clonotype showed up many times. Sequence at one end of the junction differs from germline and may be a read error. The chain links TRBV4-3 to TRBJ2-7; TRBD1 agrees at 7 bases. Per germline, CDR1 LGHNA and CDR2 YSLEER. CDR3 size: 15 residues. The CDR3 is CASSQGDSRSHEQYF. Here the CDR3 DNA reads TGCGCCAGCAGCCAAGGGGACAGCCGCTCCCACGAGCAGTACTTC.

This clonotype was recorded at least ten times. This sequence joins TRBV5-1 and TRBJ2-1, with a tentative D call TRBD2 (5 bases). Germline CDR1 and CDR2: SGHRS and YFSETQ. This CDR3 has 13 amino acids. V was pared by 0 bases and J by 7 bases, with 8 bases between. CDR3 coding DNA: TGCGCCAGCAGCTTGGCCGGGAATAATGAGCAGTTCTTC. This gives the protein CASSLAGNNEQFF.

The V and J genes are TRBV12-3 or TRBV12-4 and TRBJ2-7; TRBD1 matches at 9 bases. This CDR3 contains 13 residues. With 6 bases clipped from V and 6 bases from J, the junction kept 6 bases outside the gene matches. CDR3 DNA: TGTGCCAGCAGCTTACAGGGGGCGGGCGAGCAGTACTTC. Amino acid sequence: CASSLQGAGEQYF.

This clonotype was seen more than once but under ten times. The V call is TRBV7-9, the J call TRBJ1-5; D remains ambiguous. Germline-derived CDR1 and CDR2 are SEHNR and FQNEAQ (reference sequence). The CDR3 spans 13 residues. V shed 3 bases and J shed 7 bases, with 10 bases lying between them. CDR3 sequence reads: CASSFRSGQPQHF. The CDR3 DNA reads TGTGCCAGCAGCTTTAGAAGCGGCCAGCCCCAGCATTTT.

J is TRBJ2-6 and V is TRBV25-1, with TRBD1 as a possible D gene (6 bases). CDR3 size: 12 residues. V lost 11 bases, J lost 2 bases, and 7 bases lay in between. Looked up from germline, CDR1 is MGHDK and CDR2 is SYGVNS. This CDR3 is CAAGAGANVLTF. The CDR3 DNA reads TGTGCCGCAGGGGCTGGGGCCAACGTCCTGACTTTC.

The chain links TRBV19 to TRBJ2-1, with TRBD1 matching over 8 bases. The V segment lost 3 bases and the J segment 5 bases; nucleotides outside the gene matches: 9. This CDR3 contains 16 residues. Germline V gene data show CDR1 as LNHDA and CDR2 as SQIVND (reference sequence). CDR3 in amino acids: CASSIPARGQDNEQFF. Here the CDR3 DNA reads TGTGCCAGTAGTATCCCCGCCAGGGGGCAAGACAATGAGCAGTTCTTC.